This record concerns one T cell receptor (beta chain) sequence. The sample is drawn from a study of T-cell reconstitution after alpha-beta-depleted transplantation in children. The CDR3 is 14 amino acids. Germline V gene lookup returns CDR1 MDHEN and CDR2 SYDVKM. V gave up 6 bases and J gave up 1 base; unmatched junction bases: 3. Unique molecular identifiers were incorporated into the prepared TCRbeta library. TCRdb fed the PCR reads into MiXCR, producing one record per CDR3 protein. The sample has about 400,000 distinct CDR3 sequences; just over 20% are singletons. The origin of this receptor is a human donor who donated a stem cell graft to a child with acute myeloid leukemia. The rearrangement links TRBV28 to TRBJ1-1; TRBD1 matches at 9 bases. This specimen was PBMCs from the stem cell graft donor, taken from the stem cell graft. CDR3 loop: CASRTGGGNTEAFF. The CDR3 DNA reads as TGTGCCAGCAGAACAGGGGGCGGGAACACTGAAGCTTTCTTT.